The T cell receptor (beta chain) described here comes from a study of cytomegalovirus exposure and HLA in healthy donors. Study outcomes and limitations: TCR sequences were mostly rare, though some public TCRs occurred in many donors. It was around 160 TCR beta chains that were listed as cytomegalovirus-associated. Reports indicated that the classifier achieved high specificity and sensitivity in diagnosing cytomegalovirus status.

This table comes from immunoSEQ multiplex PCR, and its TCRdb copy is limited to in-frame clones, with some not included. The sample includes roughly 100,000 clones, about 87% of them seen just once. This CDR3 is built from 14 residues. From germline, CDR1 is MNHEY and CDR2 SMNVEV (reference sequence). V dropped 3 bases and J dropped 6 bases, with 15 bases sitting between them. To note about this clone: What it binds is not known.

The sequencing sample was made of PBMCs. This clonotype was sampled from a woman in her late teens or twenties in good health and CMV-seropositive. The chain links TRBV27 to TRBJ2-7, with a tentative D call TRBD2 (7 bases). The CDR3: CASSFTGGTGEQYV. CDR3 DNA sequence: TGTGCCAGCAGTTTTACGGGGGGCACCGGCGAGCAGTACGTC.